One and the same sample provided the 13 T cell receptor beta chains below, sequenced in a study of circulating CD8 cells and anti-PD-1 response in melanoma. Sorting of live CD3+CD8+TCRalphabeta+ cells by PD-1 and/or TIGIT gave four subsets. The QIAseq Immune Repertoire TCR panel built the libraries from approximately 15 ng of total RNA. TCRdb reanalysed the reads using MiXCR and keeps one entry per CDR3 protein. The sample carries 510 or so distinct CDR3 sequences, 9% recorded once. This specimen was CD8+ T cells from PBMCs, taken at baseline or after one month of anti-PD-1 therapy (not recorded which). These receptors were taken from a human donor with melanoma.

This clonotype is categorized as medium-sized. This chain connects TRBV28 to TRBJ2-7; D perhaps matches TRBD2 (5 bases). Germline CDR1 and CDR2: MDHEN and SYDVKM. The V end lost 1 base, the J end lost 3 bases, and 10 bases lay between the germline ends. The CDR3 length is 14 residues. This CDR3 reads CASSLLERRYEQYF. Here the CDR3 DNA reads TGTGCCAGCAGTTTATTAGAGCGGCGCTACGAGCAGTACTTC.

By frequency in the sample, this clonotype is large (0.1 to 1%). The V call is TRBV29-1, the J call TRBJ2-3; TRBD1 matches 7 bases. Per germline, CDR1 SQVTM and CDR2 ANQGSEA. The CDR3 is 14 residues long. Losses at the gene ends were 8 bases for V and 6 bases for J; bases not matched to a gene: 14. CDR3 DNA: TGCAGCTTCAGGACAGGCCTTAGGGTGGATACGCAGTATTTT. It translates to CSFRTGLRVDTQYF.

By share, this clonotype counts as medium-sized. The gene calls are TRBV19 and TRBJ2-7, with D possibly TRBD1 on 5 matching bases. Trimming cost V 5 bases and J 5 bases, with 16 bases left between them. The CDR3 runs 14 residues. Germline loops: CDR1 LNHDA, CDR2 SQIVND (reference sequence). Here the CDR3 DNA reads TGTGCCAGTAGTGCCCCTCCGCAGGGCAACGAGCAGTACTTC. It translates to CASSAPPQGNEQYF.

This clonotype counts as hyperexpanded. The V and J genes are TRBV19 and TRBJ2-2; D call uncertain. Germline CDR1 and CDR2: LNHDA and SQIVND (reference sequence). Trimming left V 2 bases short and J 5 bases short, with 12 bases between. This CDR3 spans 15 amino acids. The CDR3 loop reads CASSIKGVRTGELFF. The CDR3 DNA is TGTGCCAGTAGTATAAAGGGTGTTAGGACCGGGGAGCTGTTTTTT.

This clonotype ranks as medium-sized (0.01 to 0.1%). This sequence joins TRBV4-1 and TRBJ2-1; 10 bases are a match to TRBD2. There are 17 residues in the CDR3. Germline V CDR1 and CDR2: MGHRA, YSYEKL. The J segment lost 2 bases and the V segment lost 0 bases, leaving 4 bases of the junction unmatched. CDR3 loop: CASSQDRAGGPYNEQFF. The DNA for the CDR3 is TGCGCCAGCAGCCAAGATCGAGCGGGGGGGCCCTACAATGAGCAGTTCTTC.

By share, this clonotype ranks as hyperexpanded. The chain has TRBV7-2 and TRBJ2-1; 12 bases fit TRBD2. Unmatched junction bases numbered 7, after V lost 5 bases and J lost 5 bases. Per germline, CDR1 SGHTA and CDR2 FQGNSA. There are 16 residues in the CDR3. The CDR3 reads CASSDRTSGVHNEQFF. CDR3 sequence (DNA): TGTGCCAGCAGCGACCGGACTAGCGGGGTACACAATGAGCAGTTCTTC.

Judged by abundance, this clonotype is medium-sized. The chain couples TRBV4-1 to TRBJ2-5, with D unresolved. Germline V gene data show CDR1 as MGHRA and CDR2 as YSYEKL. Trimming pared 4 bases from V and 4 bases from J, leaving 19 bases between. The CDR3 is made up of 16 amino acids. CDR3 coding DNA: TGCGCCAGCAGCCCCCAGGCCCAGAGGCTTGGAGAGACCCAGTACTTC. Protein: CASSPQAQRLGETQYF.

Within the sample, this clonotype is large. This chain connects TRBV4-1 to TRBJ2-1; 7 bases map to TRBD2. The V and J ends lost 0 bases and 4 bases, in that order; junction bases with no gene match: 6. CDR3 length equals 16 residues. Germline CDR1 MGHRA, CDR2 YSYEKL. The CDR3 loop is CASSQDLGGGYNEQFF. The CDR3 DNA reads TGCGCCAGCAGCCAAGATCTGGGCGGGGGTTACAATGAGCAGTTCTTC.

This clonotype qualifies as medium-sized. The V call is TRBV27, the J call TRBJ2-1, with 7 bases fitting TRBD1. There are 14 residues in the CDR3. Looked up from germline, CDR1 is MNHEY and CDR2 is SMNVEV (reference sequence). V trimming: 7 bases; J trimming: 5 bases; junction bases outside the gene matches: 8. CDR3 amino acids: CASTLTGPNNEQFF. CDR3 DNA sequence: TGTGCCAGCACCCTGACAGGGCCCAACAATGAGCAGTTCTTC.

The gene calls are TRBV12-3 or TRBV12-4 and TRBJ2-5, with TRBD2 matching 12 bases. The V segment lost 4 bases and the J segment 5 bases; nucleotides outside the gene matches: 8. The CDR3 extends over 16 amino acids. The CDR3 region has the DNA TGTGCCAGCAGTTGGACTAGCGGGATGAGGCCGGAGACCCAGTACTTC. Amino acid sequence: CASSWTSGMRPETQYF.

In this sample, this clonotype is large. This chain joins TRBV4-1 and TRBJ1-2; the D is unclear. Germline values: CDR1 MGHRA, CDR2 YSYEKL. The V end was cut by 0 bases, the J end by 5 bases, with 10 bases between. The CDR3 contains 14 residues. The CDR3 DNA reads TGCGCCAGCAGCCAAGATTTGTACGGATATGGCTACACCTTC. Amino acids: CASSQDLYGYGYTF.

This clonotype is medium-sized by share. This chain connects TRBV4-1 to TRBJ2-1, with 9 bases matching TRBD2. The V segment lost 3 bases and the J segment 8 bases; nucleotides outside the gene matches: 5. CDR3 length equals 14 residues. Germline V gene sequence: CDR1 MGHRA, CDR2 YSYEKL. Here the CDR3 DNA reads TGCGCCAGCAGCCAGGCGGGGGGGCAAGATGAGCAGTTCTTC. It yields the protein CASSQAGGQDEQFF.

This chain joins TRBV5-6 and TRBJ2-3; tentatively, D is TRBD2 (6 bases). CDR3 length equals 14 residues. Per the germline V gene, CDR1 is SGHDT and CDR2 is YYEEEE. V lost 2 bases and J lost 7, with 14 bases in between. The CDR3 loop reads CASSFGGDLHTQYF. For the CDR3, the DNA is TGTGCCAGCAGCTTTGGCGGGGACTTACATACGCAGTATTTT.